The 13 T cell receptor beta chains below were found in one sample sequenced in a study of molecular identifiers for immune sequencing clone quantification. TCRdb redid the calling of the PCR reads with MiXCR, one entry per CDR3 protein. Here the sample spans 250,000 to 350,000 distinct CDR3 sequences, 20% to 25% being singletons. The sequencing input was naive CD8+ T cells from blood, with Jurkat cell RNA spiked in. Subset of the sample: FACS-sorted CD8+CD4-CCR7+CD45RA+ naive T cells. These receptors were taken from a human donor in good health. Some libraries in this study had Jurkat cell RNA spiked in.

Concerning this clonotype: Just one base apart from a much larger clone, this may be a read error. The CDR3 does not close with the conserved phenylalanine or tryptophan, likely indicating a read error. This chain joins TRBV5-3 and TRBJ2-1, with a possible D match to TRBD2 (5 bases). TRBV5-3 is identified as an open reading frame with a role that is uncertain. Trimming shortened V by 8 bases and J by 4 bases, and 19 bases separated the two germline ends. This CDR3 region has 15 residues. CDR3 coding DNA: TGTGCCAGCAGCCCTGACCCGGGGAATTACAATGAGCAGTTCTCC. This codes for CASSPDPGNYNEQFS.

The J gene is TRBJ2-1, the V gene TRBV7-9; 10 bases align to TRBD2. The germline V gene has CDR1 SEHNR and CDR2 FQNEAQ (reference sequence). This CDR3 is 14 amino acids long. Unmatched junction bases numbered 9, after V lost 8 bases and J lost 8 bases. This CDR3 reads CASGSPSGGHEQFF. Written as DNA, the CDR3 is TGTGCCAGCGGCTCACCTAGCGGGGGTCATGAGCAGTTCTTC.

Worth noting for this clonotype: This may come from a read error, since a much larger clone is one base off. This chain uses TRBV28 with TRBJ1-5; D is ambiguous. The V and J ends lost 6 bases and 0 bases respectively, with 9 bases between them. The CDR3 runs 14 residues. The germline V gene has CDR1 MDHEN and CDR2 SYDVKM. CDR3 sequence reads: CASSLIHSNQPQHF. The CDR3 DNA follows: TGTGCCAGCAGCCTCATCCATAGCAATCAGCCCCAGCATTTT.

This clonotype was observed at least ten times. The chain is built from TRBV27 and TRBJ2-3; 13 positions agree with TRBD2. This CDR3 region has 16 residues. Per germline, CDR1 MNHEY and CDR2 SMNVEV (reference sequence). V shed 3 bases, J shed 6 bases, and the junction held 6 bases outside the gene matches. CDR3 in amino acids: CASSFELAGGLDTQYF. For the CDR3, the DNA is TGTGCCAGCAGTTTCGAACTAGCGGGGGGGCTCGATACGCAGTATTTT.

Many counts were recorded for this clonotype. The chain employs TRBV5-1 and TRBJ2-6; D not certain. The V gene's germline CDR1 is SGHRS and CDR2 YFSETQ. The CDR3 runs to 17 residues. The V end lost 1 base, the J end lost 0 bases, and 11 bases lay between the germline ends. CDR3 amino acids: CASSLTVIDSGANVLTF. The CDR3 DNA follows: TGCGCCAGCAGCTTGACAGTTATAGACTCTGGGGCCAACGTCCTGACTTTC.

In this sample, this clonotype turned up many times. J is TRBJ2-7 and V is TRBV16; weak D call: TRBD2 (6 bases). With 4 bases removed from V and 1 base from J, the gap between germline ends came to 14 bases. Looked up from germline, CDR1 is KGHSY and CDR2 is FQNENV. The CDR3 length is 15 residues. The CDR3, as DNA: TGTGCCAGCAGCCTACGTGGGCGGGGTTCCTACGAGCAGTACTTC. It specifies CASSLRGRGSYEQYF.

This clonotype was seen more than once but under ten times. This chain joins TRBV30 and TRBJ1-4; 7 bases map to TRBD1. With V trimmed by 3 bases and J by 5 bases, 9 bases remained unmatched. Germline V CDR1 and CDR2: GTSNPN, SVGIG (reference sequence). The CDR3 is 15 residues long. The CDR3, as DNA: TGTGCCTGGAGCCAGAAGACAGGGTTAAATGAAAAACTGTTTTTT. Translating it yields CAWSQKTGLNEKLFF. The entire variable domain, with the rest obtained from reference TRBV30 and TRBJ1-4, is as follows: SQTIHQWPATLVQPVGSPLSLECTVEGTSNPNLYWYRQAAGRGLQLLFYSVGIGQISSEVPQNLSASRPQDRQFILSSKKLLLSDSGFYLCAWSQKTGLNEKLFFGSGTQLSVL.

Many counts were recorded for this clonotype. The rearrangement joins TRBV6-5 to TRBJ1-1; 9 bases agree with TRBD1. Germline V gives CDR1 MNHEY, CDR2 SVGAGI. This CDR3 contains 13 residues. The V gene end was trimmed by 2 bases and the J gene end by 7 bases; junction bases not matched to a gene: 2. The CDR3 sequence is CASSYGTGNEAFF. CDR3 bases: TGTGCCAGCAGTTACGGGACAGGGAATGAAGCTTTCTTT.

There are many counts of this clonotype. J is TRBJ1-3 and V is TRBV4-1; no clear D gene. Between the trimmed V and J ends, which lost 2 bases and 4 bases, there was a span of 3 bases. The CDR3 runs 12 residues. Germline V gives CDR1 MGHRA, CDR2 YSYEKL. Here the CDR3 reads CASSQLGNTIYF. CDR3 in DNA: TGCGCCAGCAGCCAACTGGGAAACACCATATATTTT.

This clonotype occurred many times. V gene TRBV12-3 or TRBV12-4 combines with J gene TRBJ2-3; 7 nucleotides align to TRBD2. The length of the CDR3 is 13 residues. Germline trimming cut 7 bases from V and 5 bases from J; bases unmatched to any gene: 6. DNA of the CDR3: TGTGCCAGCACCCGGGAGGTTTTAGATACGCAGTATTTT. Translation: CASTREVLDTQYF.

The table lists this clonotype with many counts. The DNA for the CDR3 is TGTGCCAGTAGTATGGCTCATGGGGGCGAGACTGAAGCTTTCTTT. Protein sequence: CASSMAHGGETEAFF. This chain joins TRBV19 and TRBJ1-1; D might be TRBD1 (6 bases). The CDR3 sequence is 15 residues long. Trimming removed 3 bases from V and 5 bases from J, with 16 bases in between. Per the germline V gene, CDR1 is LNHDA and CDR2 is SQIVND (reference sequence).

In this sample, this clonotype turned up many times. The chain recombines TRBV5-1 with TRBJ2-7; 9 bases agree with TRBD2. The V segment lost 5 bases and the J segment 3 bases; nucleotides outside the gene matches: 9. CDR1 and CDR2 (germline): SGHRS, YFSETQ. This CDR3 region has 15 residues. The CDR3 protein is CASRLLAGALYEQYF. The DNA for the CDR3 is TGCGCCAGCAGGCTCTTAGCGGGAGCCCTCTACGAGCAGTACTTC.

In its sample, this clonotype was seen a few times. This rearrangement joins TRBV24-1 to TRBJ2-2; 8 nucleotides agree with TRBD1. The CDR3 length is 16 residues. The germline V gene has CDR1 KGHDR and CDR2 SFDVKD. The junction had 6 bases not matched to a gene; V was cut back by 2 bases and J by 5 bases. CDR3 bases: TGTGCCACCAGTGATTCGGACAGACAGGGGACCGGGGAGCTGTTTTTT. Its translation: CATSDSDRQGTGELFF.